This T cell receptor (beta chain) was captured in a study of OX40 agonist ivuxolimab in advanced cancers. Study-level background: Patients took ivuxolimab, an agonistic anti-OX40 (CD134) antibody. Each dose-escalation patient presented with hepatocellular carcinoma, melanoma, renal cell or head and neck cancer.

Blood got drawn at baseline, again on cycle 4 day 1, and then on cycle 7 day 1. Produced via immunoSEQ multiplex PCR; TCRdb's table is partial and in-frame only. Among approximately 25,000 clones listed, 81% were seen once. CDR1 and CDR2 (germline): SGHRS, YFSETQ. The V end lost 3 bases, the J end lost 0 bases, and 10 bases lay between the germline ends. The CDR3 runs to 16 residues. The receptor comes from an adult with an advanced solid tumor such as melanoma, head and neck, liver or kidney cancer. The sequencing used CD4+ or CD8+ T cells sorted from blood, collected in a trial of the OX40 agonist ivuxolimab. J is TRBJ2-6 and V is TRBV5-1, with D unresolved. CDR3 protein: CASSSKQDSGANVLTF. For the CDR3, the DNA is TGCGCCAGCAGCTCGAAACAAGACTCTGGGGCCAACGTCCTGACTTTC.